These 27 T cell receptor beta chains share one sample of origin, sequenced in a study of blood T cells in healthy people across ages. A second PCR, run for about 7 to 12 cycles, used a sample-barcoded 5' primer plus a J-beta primer mix. TCRdb passed the 5' RACE reads through MiXCR, listing each CDR3 protein once. In the table there are over a million distinct CDR3 sequences, less than 45% of which are singletons. Sequenced material: blood. These receptors came from a woman under 30 in good health.

The CDR3 sequence is CASSPLAGGDTQYF. The CDR3 DNA follows: TGTGCCAGCTCCCCTCTAGCGGGGGGAGATACGCAGTATTTT. The rearrangement joins TRBV6-6 to TRBJ2-3; 11 positions match TRBD2. Germline lookup yields CDR1 MNHNY and CDR2 SVGAGI (reference sequence). The CDR3 is 14 residues long. V gave up 8 bases and J gave up 5 bases; unmatched junction bases: 6.

This clonotype was observed a handful of times. This chain joins TRBV27 and TRBJ2-1; TRBD1 matches at 8 bases. CDR1 and CDR2 (germline): MNHEY, SMNVEV (reference sequence). This CDR3 has 15 residues. V lost 6 bases to trimming and J lost 5 bases; unmatched junction nucleotides: 9. CDR3 sequence: CASSRWQGANNEQFF. As DNA, the CDR3 is TGTGCCAGCAGCCGTTGGCAGGGGGCGAACAATGAGCAGTTCTTC.

The chain uses TRBV12-3 or TRBV12-4 and TRBJ1-2, with a possible D match to TRBD1 (6 bases). Trimming left V 3 bases short and J 6 bases short, with 14 bases between. The CDR3 is 14 amino acids. DNA of the CDR3: TGTGCCAGCAGTTTTCGGGACACGGTGCATGGCTACACCTTC. Translated: CASSFRDTVHGYTF.

Of note for this clonotype: Relative to the germline gene, one junction end is altered; a read error may explain this. CDR3 sequence: CASSLPGSYNEQLF. CDR3 bases: TGTGCCAGCAGTCTTCCCGGCAGCTACAATGAGCAGCTCTTC. The chain joins TRBV6-5 to TRBJ2-1; D is ambiguous. The CDR3 length is 14 residues. Germline V gene sequence: CDR1 MNHEY, CDR2 SVGAGI.

DNA for the CDR3: TGCGCCAGCAGCTTGGAAAGCCTAGTGTACCAAGAGACCCAGTACTTC. This gives the protein CASSLESLVYQETQYF. The chain couples TRBV5-1 to TRBJ2-5; D is unclear. Trimming shortened V by 0 bases and J by 0 bases, and 12 bases separated the two germline ends. In germline, CDR1 is SGHRS, CDR2 YFSETQ. The CDR3 length is 16 residues.

This clonotype was observed once. This chain links TRBV6-2 or TRBV6-3 with TRBJ2-6; D gene uncertain. Deletions cut 2 bases from V and 4 bases from J, with 9 bases between. The CDR3 extends over 15 amino acids. Germline V gives CDR1 MNHEY, CDR2 SVGEGT. DNA of the CDR3: TGTGCCAGCAGTTACGGCAGACTCGGGGCCAACGTCCTGACTTTC. It codes for CASSYGRLGANVLTF.

This chain joins TRBV6-1 and TRBJ1-5, with D uncertain. The germline V gene encodes CDR1 MNHNS and CDR2 SASEGT. There are 15 residues in the CDR3. V gave up 4 bases and J gave up 3 bases, with 13 bases separating them. CDR3 sequence: CASSATDGYNQPQHF. CDR3 nucleotides: TGTGCCAGCAGTGCAACGGACGGATACAATCAGCCCCAGCATTTT.

The table lists this clonotype with a count of one. The V gene is TRBV19, the J gene TRBJ2-4; the D gene is possibly TRBD1 (5 bases). The CDR3 sequence is 14 residues long. V lost 3 bases and J 5 bases, leaving 11 bases between the germline ends. Germline CDR1 and CDR2: LNHDA and SQIVND (reference sequence). CDR3 sequence reads: CASSIGQGENIQYF. The DNA for the CDR3 is TGTGCCAGTAGTATCGGGCAGGGCGAAAACATTCAGTACTTC.

The rearrangement joins TRBV7-2 to TRBJ1-6; possibly TRBD1 for D (5 bases). Germline V gene sequence: CDR1 SGHTA, CDR2 FQGNSA. V lost 1 base to trimming and J lost 9 bases, with 13 bases between them. CDR3 length: 15 amino acids. The CDR3 is CASSLGAGMASPLHF. The CDR3 DNA reads TGTGCCAGCAGCTTAGGAGCAGGGATGGCTTCACCCCTCCACTTT.

In its sample, this clonotype was seen a few times. This chain links TRBV7-2 with TRBJ2-7; 8 nucleotides agree with TRBD1. The CDR3 covers 14 residues. Trimming cost V 7 bases and J 1 base; bases outside gene matches: 6. Per the germline V gene, CDR1 is SGHTA and CDR2 is FQGNSA. CDR3 region: CASTLQGGSYEQYF. The CDR3 bases are TGTGCCAGCACCCTACAGGGGGGATCCTACGAGCAGTACTTC.

This chain links TRBV7-3 with TRBJ2-4; D is undetermined. V dropped 2 bases and J dropped 13 bases, with 15 bases sitting between them. This CDR3 has 13 amino acids. CDR1 and CDR2 (germline): SGHTA, FQGTGA. The CDR3 coding sequence is TGTGCCAGCAGCTTAGACCCCCAAGAAGAGCAGTACTTC. Translation: CASSLDPQEEQYF.

The rearrangement joins TRBV2 to TRBJ1-2, with a tentative D call TRBD1 (6 bases). The V end was cut by 6 bases, the J end by 6 bases, with 17 bases between. In germline, CDR1 is SNHLY, CDR2 FYNNEI. This CDR3 has 14 amino acids. The CDR3 reads CASSSRQVPHGYTF. The CDR3 coding sequence is TGTGCCAGCAGCTCCCGACAGGTTCCCCATGGCTACACCTTC.

V usage is TRBV2 and J usage is TRBJ1-1, with TRBD1 matching over 11 bases. Germline CDR1 is SNHLY and CDR2 is FYNNEI. CDR3 size: 13 residues. Trimming at V came to 6 bases and at J to 8 bases, leaving 5 bases not matched to a gene. The CDR3 is CASRDRDRGEAFF. The DNA of the CDR3 is TGTGCCAGCAGAGACCGGGACAGGGGGGAAGCTTTCTTT.

This clonotype has a handful of counts. This chain uses TRBV7-2 with TRBJ2-1; 7 bases are shared with TRBD2. Looked up from germline, CDR1 is SGHTA and CDR2 is FQGNSA. The CDR3 has 17 residues. The junction had 11 bases not matched to a gene; V was cut back by 4 bases and J by 2 bases. The CDR3 bases are TGTGCCAGCAGCTACAACTCAGCGGGGCAAACCTACAATGAGCAGTTCTTC. It codes for CASSYNSAGQTYNEQFF.

On this clonotype: One end of the junction fails to match germline, which may point to a read error. The V gene is TRBV6-2 or TRBV6-3, the J gene TRBJ2-3, with a tentative D call TRBD2 (6 bases). The CDR3 has 15 residues. Per the germline V gene, CDR1 is MNHEY and CDR2 is SVGEGT. As DNA, the CDR3 is TGTGCCAGCAGTCGGCTGCGGGGAAGCACAGATACGCGGTATTTT. Translated: CASSRLRGSTDTRYF.

This clonotype has more than one count but fewer than ten. The chain links TRBV28 to TRBJ1-2; TRBD1 matches 7 bases. The trim removed 5 bases at V and 0 bases at J, leaving 9 bases unmatched. The V gene's germline CDR1 is MDHEN and CDR2 SYDVKM. This CDR3 has 16 residues. The CDR3 here is CASSTRQGSANYGYTF. The DNA for the CDR3 is TGTGCCAGCAGTACACGACAGGGCTCCGCTAACTATGGCTACACCTTC.

This clonotype appeared many times. The CDR3 loop is CASSPPGTGPSYYNEQFF. For the CDR3, the DNA is TGCGCCAGCAGCCCACCCGGGACAGGGCCTTCCTATTACAATGAGCAGTTCTTC. The chain uses TRBV4-1 and TRBJ2-1; 9 bases agree with TRBD1. This CDR3 has 18 amino acids. Trimming cost V 4 bases and J 4 bases; bases outside gene matches: 14. From germline, CDR1 is MGHRA and CDR2 YSYEKL.

In DNA form, the CDR3 reads TGCGCCAGCAGCCAAGCTCAGGGCTGGGAGCAGTACTTC. Translated, it gives CASSQAQGWEQYF. The chain has TRBV4-3 and TRBJ2-7; D perhaps matches TRBD1 (5 bases). V lost 1 base and J lost 7, with 11 bases in between. CDR3 size: 13 residues. The germline gives CDR1 LGHNA, CDR2 YSLEER.

This clonotype turned up a few times. The chain has TRBV9 and TRBJ2-7; TRBD2 is a possible D gene (5 bases). The CDR3 loop spans 15 amino acids. Germline loops: CDR1 SGDLS, CDR2 YYNGEE. V shed 0 bases and J shed 2 bases, with 12 bases lying between them. The CDR3 nucleotides read TGTGCCAGCAGCGTAGGTCGGGAATCGGCCTACGAGCAGTACTTC. Translation: CASSVGRESAYEQYF. The full variable domain, with the rest looked up from reference TRBV9 and TRBJ2-7, is DSGVTQTPKHLITATGQRVTLRCSPRSGDLSVYWYQQSLDQGLQFLIQYYNGEERAKGNILERFSAQQFPDLHSELNLSSLELGDSALYFCASSVGRESAYEQYFGPGTRLTVT.

About this clonotype itself: This may arise from a read error, as a much more abundant clone is one base away. The rearrangement links TRBV25-1 to TRBJ1-4, with TRBD1 identical over 12 bases. The CDR3 is 14 residues long. CDR1 MGHDK and CDR2 SYGVNS come from the germline V gene. V lost 6 bases and J lost 7; bases outside the gene matches: 3. In DNA form, the CDR3 reads TGTGCCAGCAGGGGGACAGGGGGCGGTGAAAAACTGTTTTTT. Protein sequence: CASRGTGGGEKLFF.

V usage is TRBV28 and J usage is TRBJ1-5; 8 bases line up with TRBD1. After removal of 6 bases from V and 0 bases from J, the junction contained 10 bases not matched to a gene. The CDR3 is 17 residues long. Looked up from germline, CDR1 is MDHEN and CDR2 is SYDVKM. The CDR3 sequence: CASRLQRQGYSNQPQHF. In DNA form, the CDR3 reads TGTGCCAGCAGACTCCAGAGACAGGGGTATAGCAATCAGCCCCAGCATTTT.

The chain couples TRBV12-3 or TRBV12-4 to TRBJ1-6; D is uncertain. This CDR3 contains 14 residues. Trimming took off 0 bases at V and 6 bases at J, with 6 bases between the two ends. The CDR3: CASSLASPNSPLHF. For the CDR3, the DNA is TGTGCCAGCAGTTTAGCATCTCCTAATTCACCCCTCCACTTT.

V gene TRBV14 combines with J gene TRBJ2-3; D gene unclear. Deletions cut 4 bases from V and 4 bases from J, with 18 bases between. The CDR3 is made up of 16 amino acids. Germline V gene data show CDR1 as SGHDN and CDR2 as FVKESK. This CDR3 reads CASSLDQLTGADTQYF. DNA of the CDR3: TGTGCCAGCAGCCTCGACCAATTGACCGGCGCAGATACGCAGTATTTT.

This clonotype was counted only a few times. This rearrangement joins TRBV5-1 to TRBJ2-5; tentative D call: TRBD2 (6 bases). The CDR3 has 14 amino acids. The germline V gene encodes CDR1 SGHRS and CDR2 YFSETQ. V lost 2 bases, J lost 2 bases, and 10 bases lay in between. CDR3 sequence reads: CASSFQRVQETQYF. Written as DNA, the CDR3 is TGCGCCAGCAGCTTCCAGCGGGTGCAAGAGACCCAGTACTTC.

This clonotype was recorded only once. This chain connects TRBV4-3 to TRBJ2-1, with a tentative D call TRBD1 (8 bases). Per germline, CDR1 LGHNA and CDR2 YSLEER. The CDR3 is 19 residues long. Deletions cut 0 bases from V and 5 bases from J, with 23 bases between. The chain's CDR3 is CASSQDGLYTGGRDNEQFF. Written as DNA, the CDR3 is TGCGCCAGCAGCCAAGATGGACTATATACAGGGGGGAGGGACAATGAGCAGTTCTTC.

In this sample, this clonotype turned up a few times. The V and J genes are TRBV6-5 and TRBJ1-1; 9 positions agree with TRBD1. There are 15 residues in the CDR3. The germline V gene has CDR1 MNHEY and CDR2 SVGAGI. Trimming removed 5 bases from V and 1 base from J; junction bases left unmatched: 5. The CDR3 nucleotides read TGTGCCAGCAGTCGACAGGGGGGATCGAACACTGAAGCTTTCTTT. It encodes CASSRQGGSNTEAFF.

V usage is TRBV25-1 and J usage is TRBJ2-3, with TRBD2 matching over 7 bases. The CDR3 spans 16 residues. CDR1 and CDR2 (germline): MGHDK, SYGVNS. The trim removed 2 bases at V and 4 bases at J, leaving 9 bases unmatched. CDR3 in DNA: TGTGCCAGCAGTGAAGGGGGGGGAGGGCCAGCAGATACGCAGTATTTT. Amino acids: CASSEGGGGPADTQYF. The complete variable domain, with remaining parts taken from reference TRBV25-1 and TRBJ2-3, reads EADIYQTPRYLVIGTGKKITLECSQTMGHDKMYWYQQDPGMELHLIHYSYGVNSTEKGDLSSESTVSRIRTEHFPLTLESARPSHTSQYLCASSEGGGGPADTQYFGPGTRLTVL.